Following are 14 T cell receptor beta chains from one sample sequenced in a study of T cells in Graves' hyperthyroidism and ophthalmopathy. There were TCR beta CDR3 regions amplified from RNA transcripts. Initially, a first-round RT-PCR of the TCR CDR3 employed the HTBI primer set. TCRdb itself ran the multiplex PCR reads through MiXCR, one entry per CDR3 protein. The sample lists roughly 500,000 distinct CDR3 sequences, about 43% occurring once. The sample was peripheral blood or thyroid tissue (not recorded which). The receptors here all came from an adult woman with Graves' disease, either hyperthyroidism or ophthalmopathy (not recorded which).

The V call is TRBV6-1, the J call TRBJ2-7; weak D call: TRBD2 (5 bases). The CDR3 runs 14 residues. Germline V gene sequence: CDR1 MNHNS, CDR2 SASEGT. V was cut by 7 bases and J by 3 bases, with 16 bases left in between. CDR3 protein: CASTEKGRGYEQYF. CDR3 coding DNA: TGTGCCAGCACCGAAAAGGGTCGGGGCTACGAGCAGTACTTC.

A note on this clonotype: As the CDR3 is not closed by the conserved phenylalanine or tryptophan, this likely results from a read error. This sequence joins TRBV10-2 and TRBJ1-2, with 9 bases matching TRBD1. The CDR3 has 14 residues. V dropped 8 bases and J dropped 5; count of bases not matched to a gene: 9. In germline, CDR1 is WSHSY, CDR2 SAAADI. CDR3 residues: CASSLPGQGYGYTL. The CDR3 coding sequence is TGCGCCAGCTCCCTCCCTGGACAGGGGTATGGCTACACCCTC.

This sequence joins TRBV29-1 and TRBJ1-4; no firm D call. CDR1 SQVTM and CDR2 ANQGSEA come from the germline V gene. V was trimmed by 4 bases and J by 14 bases, leaving 14 bases between them. This CDR3 region has 11 residues. CDR3 region: CSVAYRKMLFF. CDR3 nucleotide sequence: TGCAGCGTTGCATATAGGAAAATGCTGTTTTTT.

The V gene is TRBV14, the J gene TRBJ1-2; tentative D call: TRBD1 (5 bases). CDR3 length: 14 amino acids. The V end was cut by 5 bases, the J end by 3 bases, with 13 bases between. Germline loops: CDR1 SGHDN, CDR2 FVKESK. CDR3 residues: CASSARGGDYGYTF. CDR3 coding DNA: TGTGCCAGCAGCGCCCGGGGGGGTGACTATGGCTACACCTTC.

V is TRBV5-1 and J is TRBJ1-2; D gene uncertain. The CDR3 contains 15 residues. Germline lookup yields CDR1 SGHRS and CDR2 YFSETQ. V was cut by 0 bases and J by 5 bases, with 14 bases left in between. The CDR3 reads CASSLGLAVGYGYTF. DNA for the CDR3: TGCGCCAGCAGCTTGGGGCTAGCGGTGGGATATGGCTACACCTTC.

A word on this clonotype: Sequence at one end of the junction differs from germline and may be a read error. V usage is TRBV7-7 and J usage is TRBJ1-1; TRBD1 matches 7 bases. Germline-derived CDR1 and CDR2 are SSHAT and FNYEAQ (reference sequence). This CDR3 comprises 14 residues. The CDR3 DNA sequence: TGTGCTAGCAGCCTCGACAGGGACCACAACTGGGCTTTCTTT. This encodes CASSLDRDHNWAFF.

This clonotype was seen more than once but under ten times. The chain employs TRBV20-1 and TRBJ1-2; 9 positions match TRBD1. Germline CDR1 and CDR2: DFQATT and SNEGSKA (reference sequence). The CDR3 is made up of 13 amino acids. Losses at the gene ends were 2 bases for V and 6 bases for J; bases not matched to a gene: 4. The CDR3: CSARLRTGDGYTF. The CDR3 DNA sequence: TGCAGTGCTAGATTAAGGACAGGGGATGGCTACACCTTC.

V gene TRBV2 combines with J gene TRBJ1-6; the match to TRBD1 covers 7 bases. Germline V gives CDR1 SNHLY, CDR2 FYNNEI. The CDR3 spans 16 residues. V trimming: 7 bases; J trimming: 14 bases; junction bases outside the gene matches: 20. The CDR3 reads CASTQDRPLGVGSLHF. CDR3 nucleotide sequence: TGTGCCAGCACTCAGGACAGGCCCCTTGGGGTTGGGTCCCTCCACTTT.

The chain combines TRBV10-3 with TRBJ1-2; D is unclear. Germline CDR1 ENHRY, CDR2 SYGVKD. V lost 7 bases to trimming and J lost 3 bases, with 12 bases between them. The CDR3 has 13 amino acids. This CDR3 is CAITTSEDYGYTF. For the CDR3, the DNA is TGTGCCATCACCACGTCTGAGGACTATGGCTACACCTTC.

This clonotype has a count of ten or more. The chain carries TRBV7-9 and TRBJ2-7; 7 bases map to TRBD1. This CDR3 contains 14 residues. Per germline, CDR1 SEHNR and CDR2 FQNEAQ (reference sequence). Trimming removed 3 bases from V and 2 bases from J; junction bases left unmatched: 4. Here the CDR3 reads CASSFDRAPYEQYF. The CDR3 DNA follows: TGTGCCAGCAGCTTCGACAGGGCCCCCTACGAGCAGTACTTC. The full variable domain, rest sourced from reference TRBV7-9 and TRBJ2-7, is DTGVSQNPRHKITKRGQNVTFRCDPISEHNRLYWYRQTLGQGPEFLTYFQNEAQLEKSRLLSDRFSAERPKGSFSTLEIQRTEQGDSAMYLCASSFDRAPYEQYFGPGTRLTVT.

The gene calls are TRBV7-9 and TRBJ2-1; D not resolved. Trimming left V 3 bases short and J 10 bases short, with 13 bases between. The CDR3 is made up of 13 amino acids. The germline V gene has CDR1 SEHNR and CDR2 FQNEAQ (reference sequence). The CDR3: CASSFNSPEEQFF. CDR3 in DNA: TGTGCCAGCAGCTTCAATAGTCCCGAAGAGCAGTTCTTC.

This chain connects TRBV25-1 to TRBJ1-2; a weak D match, TRBD1 (6 bases). CDR3 length: 16 residues. The germline V and J ends were trimmed by 1 base and 4 bases, with 16 bases remaining between them. Per the germline V gene, CDR1 is MGHDK and CDR2 is SYGVNS. The CDR3 DNA reads as TGTGCCAGCAGTGAATCGTTCCTTGGGGGCCCCTATGGCTACACCTTC. Translated: CASSESFLGGPYGYTF.

The J gene is TRBJ1-3, the V gene TRBV10-3, with 7 bases matching TRBD1. Germline values: CDR1 ENHRY, CDR2 SYGVKD. The CDR3 consists of 15 residues. After removal of 2 bases from V and 2 bases from J, the junction contained 3 bases not matched to a gene. The CDR3 here is CAISEQDRAGNTIYF. In DNA, the CDR3 is TGTGCCATCAGTGAGCAAGACAGGGCTGGAAACACCATATATTTT.

The table lists this clonotype with many counts. The chain is built from TRBV19 and TRBJ1-5; D ambiguous. The CDR3 contains 13 residues. Germline V lookup: CDR1 LNHDA, CDR2 SQIVND (reference sequence). Trimming stripped 3 bases from V and 4 bases from J, with 7 bases between. The CDR3 here is CASSIRGNQPQHF. The DNA of the CDR3 is TGTGCCAGTAGTATCCGAGGGAATCAGCCCCAGCATTTT.